This T cell receptor (beta chain) is drawn from a study of T-cell reconstitution after alpha-beta-depleted transplantation in children. The authors prepared the TCRbeta library with unique molecular identifiers. TCRdb called the PCR reads again in MiXCR, with one record for every CDR3 protein. The sample shows a few hundred thousand distinct CDR3 sequences, 9.9% of them seen only once. The germline V gene has CDR1 SGHRS and CDR2 YFSETQ. The germline V and J ends were trimmed by 1 base and 3 bases, with 14 bases remaining between them. The CDR3 runs to 15 residues. V is TRBV5-1 and J is TRBJ2-7, with a weak D call TRBD1 (6 bases). Material: PBMCs from the stem cell graft donor, obtained from the stem cell graft. The receptor comes from a human donor who donated a stem cell graft to a child with SCID. The CDR3 reads CASSLRQGTFYEQYF. DNA of the CDR3: TGCGCCAGCAGCTTGCGCCAGGGGACCTTCTACGAGCAGTACTTC. Combining the CDR3 with reference TRBV5-1 and TRBJ2-7 gives the whole variable domain KAGVTQTPRYLIKTRGQQVTLSCSPISGHRSVSWYQQTPGQGLQFLFEYFSETQRNKGNFPGRFSGRQFSNSRSEMNVSTLELGDSALYLCASSLRQGTFYEQYFGPGTRLTVT.